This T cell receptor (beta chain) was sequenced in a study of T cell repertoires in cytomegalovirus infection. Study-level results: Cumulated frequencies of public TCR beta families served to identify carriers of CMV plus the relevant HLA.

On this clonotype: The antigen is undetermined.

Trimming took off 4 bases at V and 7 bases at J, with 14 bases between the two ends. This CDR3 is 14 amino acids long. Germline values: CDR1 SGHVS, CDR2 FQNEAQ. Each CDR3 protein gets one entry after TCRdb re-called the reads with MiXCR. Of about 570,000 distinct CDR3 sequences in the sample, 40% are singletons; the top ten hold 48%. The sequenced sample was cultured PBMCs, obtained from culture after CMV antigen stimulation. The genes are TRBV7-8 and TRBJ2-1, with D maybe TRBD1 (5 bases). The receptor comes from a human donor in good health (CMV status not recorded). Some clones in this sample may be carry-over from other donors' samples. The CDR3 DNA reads TGTGCCAGCAGCTCGATAGGTGGGGCAAATGAGCAGTTCTTC. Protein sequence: CASSSIGGANEQFF.